Sequencing of this TCR beta chain was carried out in a study of cytomegalovirus exposure and HLA in healthy donors. The overall study: The approximately 670 first-cohort repertoires shared a platform with the 120 or so validation repertoires, as reported in a later analysis.

Some clones are missing from TCRdb's copy, which holds only in-frame ones; the method was immunoSEQ multiplex PCR. This sample carries hundreds of thousands of clones, approximately 87% of them seen once, and the ten largest clones take roughly 0.93%. While the first cohort had several hundred subjects, the donors belonged to the separate validation cohort of more than 95 subjects. The V gene end was trimmed by 0 bases and the J gene end by 4 bases; junction bases not matched to a gene: 9. CDR1 is SGHDT, CDR2 YYEEEE, per germline. There are 16 residues in the CDR3. The TCR comes from a woman between 18 and 30 years old in good health and CMV-seronegative. The specimen sequenced was PBMCs. This chain links TRBV5-6 with TRBJ1-2, with TRBD1 identical over 7 bases. In nucleotides, the CDR3 is TGTGCCAGCAGCTTGGGGACAGGACCTCTTGGCTATGGCTACACCTTC. Translated, it gives CASSLGTGPLGYGYTF.